One sample yielded the 27 T cell receptor beta chains listed below, sequenced in a study of post-analysis software for immune sequencing data. Study results and limitations: Comparison of patients with controls showed 5 or 6 TRBV segments more frequent in patients, TRBV5-6, TRBV5-1 and TRBV20-1 among them.

TCR beta cDNA libraries included unique molecular identifiers. TCRdb passed the PCR reads through MiXCR, listing each CDR3 protein once. The sample includes roughly 600,000 distinct CDR3 sequences, roughly 40% of them seen just once. These receptors are not linked to any known antigen. Sequencing used blood. The receptors come from a girl aged 10 to 17 with multiple sclerosis.

This sequence joins TRBV7-9 and TRBJ1-1; no clear D gene. Looked up from germline, CDR1 is SEHNR and CDR2 is FQNEAQ (reference sequence). V was shortened by 2 bases and J by 5 bases, with 9 bases between the two germline ends. The CDR3 covers 13 residues. CDR3 nucleotide sequence: TGTGCCAGCAGCTTAAGGGATAGGACTGAAGCTTTCTTT. The encoded protein is CASSLRDRTEAFF. Using reference TRBV7-9 and TRBJ1-1 for the parts outside the CDR3, the full variable domain is DTGVSQNPRHKITKRGQNVTFRCDPISEHNRLYWYRQTLGQGPEFLTYFQNEAQLEKSRLLSDRFSAERPKGSFSTLEIQRTEQGDSAMYLCASSLRDRTEAFFGQGTRLTVV.

This sequence joins TRBV12-3 or TRBV12-4 and TRBJ2-4, with TRBD2 matching 11 bases. J lost 13 bases, V lost 6 bases, and 14 bases had no gene match. This CDR3 region has 15 residues. DNA of the CDR3: TGTGCCAGCAGCACCTTAGCGGGGGGGCTAGAGGCCCAGTACTTC. This encodes CASSTLAGGLEAQYF.

The J gene is TRBJ2-1, the V gene TRBV7-6; possibly TRBD1 for D (5 bases). CDR3 length equals 14 residues. CDR1 and CDR2 from the germline V gene are SGHVS and FNYEAQ. Trimming removed 3 bases at V and 4 bases at J, with 10 bases between. CDR3 coding DNA: TGTGCCAGCAGCTTTGCTGGGGCTTACAATGAGCAGTTCTTC. It encodes CASSFAGAYNEQFF.

This clonotype has just a few counts. V is TRBV5-1 and J is TRBJ2-3; unclear D gene. CDR1 and CDR2 (germline): SGHRS, YFSETQ. The CDR3 has 16 amino acids. Trimming took 1 base from V and 2 from J, leaving 14 bases between them. The CDR3 is CASSLFDGSDTDTQYF. The DNA of the CDR3 is TGCGCCAGCAGCTTGTTTGACGGGTCAGACACAGATACGCAGTATTTT.

The chain carries TRBV5-7 and TRBJ2-7, with a possible D match to TRBD1 (6 bases). TRBV5-7 is marked as an open reading frame, function uncertain. The CDR3 consists of 15 residues. Trimming removed 4 bases at V and 6 bases at J, with 20 bases between. This CDR3 is CASSVNMGQGCEQYF. CDR3 DNA: TGTGCCAGCAGCGTAAACATGGGCCAGGGGTGCGAGCAGTACTTC.

The table lists this clonotype with a few counts. This rearrangement joins TRBV7-6 to TRBJ1-1, with a weak D call TRBD1 (5 bases). The CDR3 runs to 14 residues. In germline, CDR1 is SGHVS, CDR2 FNYEAQ. V was pared by 1 base and J by 6 bases, with 12 bases between. The DNA of the CDR3 is TGTGCCAGCAGCTTAGTAGGGGAGGGCTCTGAAGCTTTCTTT. This gives the protein CASSLVGEGSEAFF.

V is TRBV7-6 and J is TRBJ2-6, with 9 bases that match TRBD1. This CDR3 region has 17 residues. The V gene's germline CDR1 is SGHVS and CDR2 FNYEAQ. V shed 5 bases, J shed 3 bases, and the junction held 8 bases outside the gene matches. For the CDR3, the DNA is TGTGCCAGCAGCCCAAGACAGGGGGAAGGTGGGGCCAACGTCCTGACTTTC. It codes for CASSPRQGEGGANVLTF.

In its sample, this clonotype was seen a few times. V gene TRBV20-1 combines with J gene TRBJ2-1; D is possibly TRBD2 (5 bases). The CDR3 is 14 residues long. V was clipped by 1 base and J by 5 bases, with 12 bases between them. Germline V gene data show CDR1 as DFQATT and CDR2 as SNEGSKA (reference sequence). As DNA, the CDR3 is TGCAGTGCTAGAGGCGGGCCCTATGACAATGAGCAGTTCTTC. Protein product: CSARGGPYDNEQFF.

The chain couples TRBV12-3 or TRBV12-4 to TRBJ2-7, with 8 positions matching TRBD2. The junction had 6 bases not matched to a gene; V was cut back by 6 bases and J by 2 bases. The CDR3 spans 14 residues. The CDR3 region is CASRVGSGAYEQYF. CDR3 nucleotides: TGTGCCAGCAGAGTAGGTAGCGGGGCCTACGAGCAGTACTTC.

The genes are TRBV5-1 and TRBJ2-7; D remains ambiguous. V dropped 4 bases and J dropped 3 bases, with 14 bases sitting between them. The CDR3 has 14 amino acids. From germline, CDR1 is SGHRS and CDR2 YFSETQ. DNA for the CDR3: TGCGCCAGCAGCCCCTCGACTCCCCTCTACGAGCAGTACTTC. As protein: CASSPSTPLYEQYF. The variable domain in full, completed from reference TRBV5-1 and TRBJ2-7, reads KAGVTQTPRYLIKTRGQQVTLSCSPISGHRSVSWYQQTPGQGLQFLFEYFSETQRNKGNFPGRFSGRQFSNSRSEMNVSTLELGDSALYLCASSPSTPLYEQYFGPGTRLTVT.

The V and J genes are TRBV7-6 and TRBJ2-3; D unresolved. The CDR3 runs 15 residues. The V end was cut by 0 bases, the J end by 0 bases, with 7 bases between. Germline V gene lookup returns CDR1 SGHVS and CDR2 FNYEAQ. Here the CDR3 reads CASSLAGKSTDTQYF. CDR3 nucleotide sequence: TGTGCCAGCAGCTTAGCGGGCAAGAGCACAGATACGCAGTATTTT. The whole variable domain, remainder taken from reference TRBV7-6 and TRBJ2-3, is GAGVSQSPRYKVTKRGQDVALRCDPISGHVSLYWYRQALGQGPEFLTYFNYEAQQDKSGLPNDRFSAERPEGSISTLTIQRTEQRDSAMYRCASSLAGKSTDTQYFGPGTRLTVL.

The chain couples TRBV7-9 to TRBJ2-1; 15 nucleotides match TRBD2. CDR1 is SEHNR and CDR2 is FQNEAQ in the germline V gene (reference sequence). Unmatched junction bases numbered 12, after V lost 5 bases and J lost 4 bases. There are 19 residues in the CDR3. The CDR3 sequence: CASSPRSPGLAGGYNEQFF. CDR3 DNA sequence: TGTGCCAGCAGCCCCCGATCGCCGGGACTAGCGGGGGGTTACAATGAGCAGTTCTTC.

The J gene is TRBJ2-4, the V gene TRBV11-2; tentatively, D is TRBD1 (6 bases). The end of the DNA aligns better with TRBJ2-7, so the J call may be wrong. The CDR3 covers 18 residues. From germline, CDR1 is SGHAT and CDR2 FQNNGV. CDR3 in DNA: TGTGCCAGCAGCTTAGAGGGTAGTGGGCAGGGGAATGGTTACGAGCAGTACTTC. This translates into CASSLEGSGQGNGYEQYF.

The genes are TRBV11-3 and TRBJ2-1, with 7 bases identical to TRBD1. The length of the CDR3 is 14 residues. Germline CDR1 SGHNT, CDR2 YENEEA. With 8 bases clipped from V and 4 bases from J, the junction kept 8 bases outside the gene matches. The CDR3 region has the DNA TGTGCCAGCGTATCCCGGGACAGTTACAATGAGCAGTTCTTC. As protein: CASVSRDSYNEQFF.

The V and J genes are TRBV9 and TRBJ1-1, with 11 bases that match TRBD1. Germline CDR1 SGDLS, CDR2 YYNGEE. This CDR3 comprises 16 residues. The junction had 9 bases not matched to a gene; V was cut back by 3 bases and J by 5 bases. CDR3 residues: CASSAGTGGLRTEAFF. CDR3 DNA: TGTGCCAGCAGCGCGGGGACAGGGGGGCTGAGGACTGAAGCTTTCTTT.

The chain employs TRBV6-2 or TRBV6-3 and TRBJ1-5; D is undetermined. The CDR3 is made up of 12 amino acids. V was clipped by 7 bases and J by 11 bases, with 15 bases between them. CDR1 MNHEY and CDR2 SVGEGT come from the germline V gene. The CDR3 reads CASTLSGGAQHF. The CDR3 DNA is TGTGCCAGCACCCTCTCGGGAGGAGCCCAGCATTTT.

The CDR3, as DNA: TGTGCCAGCAGCTTACGGGGGGGTGTCTACGAGCAGTACTTC. Encoded protein: CASSLRGGVYEQYF. The chain is built from TRBV7-9 and TRBJ2-7, with 8 bases matching TRBD2. Germline loops: CDR1 SEHNR, CDR2 FQNEAQ (reference sequence). After removal of 2 bases from V and 3 bases from J, the junction contained 3 bases not matched to a gene. This CDR3 has 14 amino acids.

In the case of this clonotype: Compared with germline, one end of the junction differs, possibly owing to a read error. The genes are TRBV12-3 or TRBV12-4 and TRBJ2-1; TRBD2 agrees at 10 bases. The CDR3 runs to 16 residues. This CDR3 is CASSSETSGPYSEQFF. The CDR3, as DNA: TGTGCCAGCAGTTCGGAGACTAGCGGGCCCTACAGTGAGCAGTTCTTC.

This sequence joins TRBV6-5 and TRBJ2-6; weak D call: TRBD2 (5 bases). The germline CDR1 and CDR2 sequences are MNHEY and SVGAGI. This CDR3 is 15 amino acids long. Between the trimmed V and J ends, which lost 8 bases and 0 bases, there was a span of 11 bases. CDR3 protein: CASHERDSGANVLTF. The CDR3 DNA follows: TGTGCCAGCCATGAGAGGGACTCTGGGGCCAACGTCCTGACTTTC.

V and J are TRBV9 and TRBJ2-5; TRBD2 might be the D (6 bases). Germline V CDR1 and CDR2: SGDLS, YYNGEE. The CDR3 contains 14 residues. V was shortened by 5 bases and J by 4 bases, with 15 bases between the two germline ends. CDR3: CASSSGGYGETQYF. The CDR3 coding sequence is TGTGCCAGCAGTTCTGGGGGGTACGGAGAGACCCAGTACTTC.

This chain uses TRBV20-1 with TRBJ2-6; D remains ambiguous. V was clipped by 0 bases and J by 3 bases, with 6 bases between them. The CDR3 spans 14 residues. The germline V gene has CDR1 DFQATT and CDR2 SNEGSKA (reference sequence). CDR3 sequence: CSARESFGANVLTF. The DNA for the CDR3 is TGCAGTGCTAGAGAAAGCTTTGGGGCCAACGTCCTGACTTTC.

The chain recombines TRBV6-6 with TRBJ2-7; D not certain. The CDR3 contains 13 residues. The V gene's germline CDR1 is MNHNY and CDR2 SVGAGI (reference sequence). Trimming cost V 4 bases and J 5 bases, with 12 bases left between them. The DNA for the CDR3 is TGTGCCAGCAGTTTCCTTAGAGGAGACGAGCAGTACTTC. Its translation is CASSFLRGDEQYF.

The chain uses TRBV29-1 and TRBJ2-6; TRBD1 matches 7 bases. The V gene end was trimmed by 1 base and the J gene end by 0 bases; junction bases not matched to a gene: 3. Per germline, CDR1 SQVTM and CDR2 ANQGSEA. This CDR3 has 16 amino acids. Here the CDR3 reads CSVEGTGPSGANVLTF. The CDR3 region has the DNA TGCAGCGTTGAAGGGACAGGCCCCTCTGGGGCCAACGTCCTGACTTTC.

This clonotype showed up just a few times. The rearrangement uses TRBV24-1 and TRBJ2-5, with 8 nucleotides matching TRBD1. With 4 bases clipped from V and 4 bases from J, the junction kept 13 bases outside the gene matches. CDR1 is KGHDR and CDR2 is SFDVKD in the germline V gene. The CDR3 is made up of 17 amino acids. CDR3 coding DNA: TGTGCCACCAGTGACCTGAGGACAGGGAAAGGGAGAGAGACCCAGTACTTC. It encodes CATSDLRTGKGRETQYF.

This clonotype was observed a handful of times. The rearrangement uses TRBV18 and TRBJ2-1, with D unclear. Per germline, CDR1 KGHSH and CDR2 LQKENI. This CDR3 contains 12 residues. The V and J ends lost 2 bases and 9 bases respectively, with 8 bases between them. The CDR3 nucleotides read TGTGCCAGCTCACCAGATTCCGGTGAGCAGTTCTTC. Encoded protein: CASSPDSGEQFF.

This chain connects TRBV27 to TRBJ1-1, with D maybe TRBD1 (5 bases). The V gene's germline CDR1 is MNHEY and CDR2 SMNVEV (reference sequence). The CDR3 has 17 amino acids. V was shortened by 4 bases and J by 5 bases, with 23 bases between the two germline ends. In DNA, the CDR3 is TGTGCCAGCAGTTCCTTCCCTCCCAAAGGGGCCGGAACTGAAGCTTTCTTT. This codes for CASSSFPPKGAGTEAFF.

V is TRBV12-3 or TRBV12-4 and J is TRBJ1-2, with TRBD1 matching over 9 bases. This CDR3 comprises 14 residues. After removal of 5 bases from V and 8 bases from J, the junction contained 9 bases not matched to a gene. The CDR3 here is CASSVEGTGNGYTF. The CDR3 region has the DNA TGTGCCAGCAGTGTAGAAGGGACAGGGAACGGCTACACCTTC.